These 20 T cell receptor beta chains originate from one sample sequenced in a study of OX40 agonist ivuxolimab in advanced cancers. TCRdb's table, derived via immunoSEQ multiplex PCR, lists solely in-frame clones and lacks some. The data contain tens of thousands of clones, 80% to 90% of them seen just once; the ten biggest clones take up 3.4%. The material was CD4+ or CD8+ T cells sorted from blood, obtained in a trial of the OX40 agonist ivuxolimab. These receptors were collected from an adult with an advanced solid tumor such as melanoma, head and neck, liver or kidney cancer.

The CDR3 protein is CASTMGGSGRVWEQFF. The CDR3 DNA reads TGTGCCAGCACCATGGGTGGTAGCGGGAGGGTTTGGGAGCAGTTCTTC. The chain couples TRBV28 to TRBJ2-1; the match to TRBD2 covers 11 bases. J lost 10 bases, V lost 7 bases, and 15 bases had no gene match. The CDR3 consists of 16 residues. Germline V gives CDR1 MDHEN, CDR2 SYDVKM.

V gene TRBV28 combines with J gene TRBJ1-2, with D possibly being TRBD1 (6 bases). Per germline, CDR1 MDHEN and CDR2 SYDVKM. V dropped 7 bases and J dropped 5 bases, with 14 bases sitting between them. This CDR3 has 13 amino acids. Here the CDR3 reads CASMINRVYGYTF. The DNA of the CDR3 is TGTGCCAGCATGATAAACAGGGTATATGGCTACACCTTC.

The CDR3 DNA follows: TGTGCCAGCAGCTTGTCACACCGATTGGACGAGCAGTACTTC. Translation gives CASSLSHRLDEQYF. The J gene is TRBJ2-7, the V gene TRBV5-5; no firm D call. V was pared by 1 base and J by 5 bases, with 13 bases between. Germline V gives CDR1 SGHKS, CDR2 YYEKEE (reference sequence). CDR3 size: 14 residues.

V is TRBV5-1 and J is TRBJ1-4, with TRBD1 matching 9 bases. The trim removed 0 bases at V and 10 bases at J, leaving 7 bases unmatched. This CDR3 spans 15 amino acids. The germline gives CDR1 SGHRS, CDR2 YFSETQ. Here the CDR3 DNA reads TGCGCCAGCAGCTTGGGGGACAGGGATGCTGCAAAACTGTTTTTT. Residues: CASSLGDRDAAKLFF.

V and J are TRBV11-2 and TRBJ1-5; D gene unclear. V was pared by 1 base and J by 4 bases, with 8 bases between. In germline, CDR1 is SGHAT, CDR2 FQNNGV. The CDR3 consists of 14 residues. The CDR3 protein is CASSLGSGNQPQHF. The CDR3 bases are TGTGCCAGCAGCTTAGGATCGGGAAATCAGCCCCAGCATTTT. Full variable domain (rest looked up from reference TRBV11-2 and TRBJ1-5): EAGVAQSPRYKIIEKRQSVAFWCNPISGHATLYWYQQILGQGPKLLIQFQNNGVVDDSQLPKDRFSAERLKGVDSTLKIQPAKLEDSAVYLCASSLGSGNQPQHFGDGTRLSIL.

The J gene is TRBJ1-5, the V gene TRBV6-6; D may be TRBD1 (6 bases). CDR3 length: 16 amino acids. Trimming cost V 2 bases and J 9 bases, with 20 bases left between them. Germline CDR1 MNHNY, CDR2 SVGAGI (reference sequence). The CDR3 reads CASSYVGGQTTRPQHF. CDR3 bases: TGTGCCAGCAGTTACGTGGGGGGGCAGACCACTCGGCCCCAGCATTTT.

A single count supports this clone. The gene calls are TRBV11-2 and TRBJ1-1; D might be TRBD1 (6 bases). The length of the CDR3 is 14 residues. With 2 bases removed from V and 1 base from J, the gap between germline ends came to 8 bases. Germline loops: CDR1 SGHAT, CDR2 FQNNGV. The DNA for the CDR3 is TGTGCCAGCAGCTTAATAGGGGGGAACACTGAAGCTTTCTTT. Its translation: CASSLIGGNTEAFF.

This chain connects TRBV5-1 to TRBJ2-3, with 8 bases that match TRBD2. The CDR3 contains 14 residues. The V and J ends lost 3 bases and 4 bases, in that order; junction bases with no gene match: 4. Germline V gene data show CDR1 as SGHRS and CDR2 as YFSETQ. The CDR3 coding sequence is TGCGCCAGCAGCTGGGCGGGAGGCGCAGATACGCAGTATTTT. Its protein is CASSWAGGADTQYF.

By frequency in the sample, this clone is medium-sized. V is TRBV7-9 and J is TRBJ1-2; 8 positions agree with TRBD1. Germline V gene data show CDR1 as SEHNR and CDR2 as FQNEAQ (reference sequence). This CDR3 has 12 amino acids. V was clipped by 5 bases and J by 11 bases; unmatched bases: 7. The CDR3 DNA sequence: TGTGCCAGCAGCCCCCGACAGGGGTGGTACACCTTC. Protein product: CASSPRQGWYTF.

This chain connects TRBV28 to TRBJ2-7; TRBD2 matches 8 bases. V lost 6 bases, J lost 1 base, and 23 bases stayed unmatched. This CDR3 contains 20 residues. Germline-derived CDR1 and CDR2 are MDHEN and SYDVKM. This CDR3 reads CASSTIGPKGRLAGSYEQYF. CDR3 coding DNA: TGTGCCAGCAGCACTATTGGGCCGAAGGGTCGGTTAGCGGGGTCCTACGAGCAGTACTTC.

The chain is built from TRBV7-2 and TRBJ2-2; TRBD2 matches 14 bases. This CDR3 has 19 amino acids. Losses at the gene ends were 5 bases for V and 6 bases for J; bases not matched to a gene: 14. CDR1 is SGHTA and CDR2 is FQGNSA in the germline V gene. The CDR3 is CASSPRLAGGPIGAGELFF. CDR3 DNA: TGTGCCAGCAGCCCCCGACTAGCGGGGGGGCCGATAGGTGCCGGGGAGCTGTTTTTT.

The chain carries TRBV7-2 and TRBJ1-4, with D unclear. There are 13 residues in the CDR3. The V end lost 2 bases, the J end lost 8 bases, and 9 bases lay between the germline ends. Per germline, CDR1 SGHTA and CDR2 FQGNSA. The CDR3, as DNA: TGTGCCAGCAGCTTACTAAGATCAGAAAAACTGTTTTTT. It yields the protein CASSLLRSEKLFF.

The CDR3 DNA follows: TGCGCCAGCAGCCAAGATACCCAGCAGTTCTTC. Its protein is CASSQDTQQFF. V is TRBV4-1 and J is TRBJ2-1; D call uncertain. Germline V lookup: CDR1 MGHRA, CDR2 YSYEKL. This CDR3 spans 11 amino acids. Trimming removed 0 bases from V and 11 bases from J, with 5 bases in between.

The J gene is TRBJ2-3, the V gene TRBV18; possible D gene TRBD2, 6 bases. Germline CDR1 reads KGHSH; CDR2 reads LQKENI. The CDR3 consists of 16 residues. The V gene lost 8 bases and the J gene lost 2 bases, with 20 bases spanning the gap. The CDR3 sequence is CASRGGMVIDTDTQYF. CDR3 nucleotides: TGTGCCAGCCGTGGGGGGATGGTCATTGACACAGATACGCAGTATTTT.

The chain uses TRBV7-6 and TRBJ2-3; D is undetermined. The CDR3 contains 13 residues. V was clipped by 5 bases and J by 2 bases, with 8 bases between them. Germline V gene lookup returns CDR1 SGHVS and CDR2 FNYEAQ. The CDR3: CASSQEITDTQYF. CDR3 nucleotides: TGTGCCAGCAGCCAAGAGATCACAGATACGCAGTATTTT. The variable domain in full, completed from reference TRBV7-6 and TRBJ2-3, reads GAGVSQSPRYKVTKRGQDVALRCDPISGHVSLYWYRQALGQGPEFLTYFNYEAQQDKSGLPNDRFSAERPEGSISTLTIQRTEQRDSAMYRCASSQEITDTQYFGPGTRLTVL.

The chain carries TRBV5-1 and TRBJ2-1, with unresolved D. This CDR3 is 16 amino acids long. Per the germline V gene, CDR1 is SGHRS and CDR2 is YFSETQ. Trimming took off 1 base at V and 4 bases at J, with 15 bases between the two ends. DNA for the CDR3: TGCGCCAGCAGCTTGTTGTTCGGAGTGGGATACAATGAGCAGTTCTTC. This encodes CASSLLFGVGYNEQFF.

V and J are TRBV18 and TRBJ2-1, with D possibly being TRBD1 (6 bases). There are 17 residues in the CDR3. CDR1 and CDR2 (germline): KGHSH, LQKENI. Trimming took 1 base from V and 0 from J, leaving 13 bases between them. This CDR3 is CASSPLGQMSSYNEQFF. CDR3 coding DNA: TGTGCCAGCTCACCACTGGGACAAATGAGCTCCTACAATGAGCAGTTCTTC.

Here the CDR3 DNA reads TGCGCCAGCAGCCAAGCGTCGACAGGGGCTGGAAACACCATATATTTT. This encodes CASSQASTGAGNTIYF. The chain recombines TRBV4-1 with TRBJ1-3; 8 nucleotides match TRBD1. The CDR3 length is 16 residues. V lost 1 base and J lost 2; bases outside the gene matches: 4. CDR1 is MGHRA, CDR2 YSYEKL, per germline.

The chain uses TRBV7-2 and TRBJ1-2; maybe TRBD1 (5 bases). Trimming took off 6 bases at V and 4 bases at J, with 15 bases between the two ends. The CDR3 loop spans 14 amino acids. CDR1 and CDR2 from the germline V gene are SGHTA and FQGNSA. CDR3 loop: CASRAGQSFYGYTF. For the CDR3, the DNA is TGTGCCAGCAGGGCGGGGCAGAGTTTCTATGGCTACACCTTC.

The table lists this clone with a count of one. V and J are TRBV7-3 and TRBJ2-2; no definite D call. Trimming left V 4 bases short and J 8 bases short, with 8 bases between. The CDR3 has 12 amino acids. Germline V gene data show CDR1 as SGHTA and CDR2 as FQGTGA. In DNA, the CDR3 is TGTGCCAGCAGCTCCCCCGCGGGGGAGCTGTTTTTT. This encodes CASSSPAGELFF.